This entry features one T cell receptor (beta chain) sequence. What it binds is unknown. This sample was taken from a study of cytomegalovirus exposure and HLA in healthy donors. Donors were ostensibly healthy at sampling, although undocumented immune exposures were probable. Study-level findings and limits: In a later analysis, TCR beta V- and J-gene trimming showed a link to a missense DCLRE1C variant.

CDR3 length equals 14 residues. Trimming pared 2 bases from V and 7 bases from J, leaving 15 bases between. In germline, CDR1 is SGHNT, CDR2 YYREEE (reference sequence). Both 60 Vbeta primers and 13 Jbeta primers went into the PCR. Generated by immunoSEQ multiplex PCR, the TCRdb table keeps only in-frame clones and is missing some. The sample carries tens of thousands of clones, 75% to 85% recorded once. Sequences were obtained from PBMCs. J is TRBJ1-2 and V is TRBV5-4, with a possible D match to TRBD1 (5 bases). The TCR originated in a woman aged 35 to 49 in good health and CMV-seronegative. The CDR3 sequence is CASSLSRGSGGYTF. As DNA, the CDR3 is TGTGCCAGCAGCTTAAGTCGGGGGTCGGGTGGCTACACCTTC.